Listed below are T cell receptor beta chains from one sample, sequenced in a study of tumor-infiltrating lymphocytes in primary liver carcinoma. TCRdb recomputed calls from the multiplex PCR reads with MiXCR, one row per CDR3 protein. The sample includes 100,000 or so distinct CDR3 sequences, approximately 82% of them seen just once. What was sequenced was liver tumor tissue from sampling region 3. The receptors here all came from a man in his forties with primary liver carcinoma and hepatitis B virus infection. CDR3s include the opening cysteine and the closing phenylalanine or tryptophan. A D gene is named only where the DNA matches it firmly. Clone size is given for some rows only: seen once, a few or many times, or a class if the clone is expanded.

size,J,D,V,DNA,CDR3
.,TRBJ2-1,.,TRBV5-6,TGTGCCAGCAGCTTCCGTGAGCTAGTGACTTACAATGAGCAGTTCTTC,CASSFRELVTYNEQFF
.,TRBJ1-1,.,TRBV12-3/TRBV12-4,TGTACCAGCAACCCTCAGCTGCGGGGCACTGAAGCTTTCTTT,CTSNPQLRGTEAFF
.,TRBJ2-6,.,TRBV5-4,TGTGCCAGCAGTCCCGGGTCTTTCTTATCTGGGGCCAACGTCCTGAGTTTC,CASSPGSFLSGANVLSF
.,TRBJ2-7,.,TRBV7-2,TGTGCCAGCAGCTTAAATACTTACGAGCAGTACTTC,CASSLNTYEQYF
.,TRBJ1-5,.,TRBV11-3,TGTGCCAGCGGCTTAGACCTGGGGGTGGTTCAGCCCCAGCATTTT,CASGLDLGVVQPQHF
.,TRBJ2-2,.,TRBV6-2/TRBV6-3,TGTGCCAGCAGCCGAGCCGAGACACCTTTCACAGGGGAGCTGTTTTTT,CASSRAETPFTGELFF
.,TRBJ2-4,TRBD1,TRBV6-1,TGTGCCGGCAATGTACCGGGACAGGGGGCGGTCAAAAACATTCAGTACTTC,CAGNVPGQGAVKNIQYF
.,TRBJ1-6,TRBD1,TRBV4-3,TGTGCCAGTAGCTCCTGGGACAGGGGAAGGAATTCACCCCTCTACTTT,CASSSWDRGRNSPLYF
.,TRBJ2-1,.,TRBV28,TGTGTCGGCAGTACTTACAATGAGCAGTTCTTC,CVGSTYNEQFF
.,TRBJ2-2,.,TRBV12-3/TRBV12-4,TGTGTCAGCAGTTTTGGGGGGATGGTGGACACCGGGGAGCTGTTTTTC,CVSSFGGMVDTGELFF
many,TRBJ2-1,TRBD2,TRBV5-1,TGCGCCAGCAGCGCCAGCGGGAGGGCCGAGGATGAGCAGTTCTTC,CASSASGRAEDEQFF
.,TRBJ1-2,.,TRBV6-6,TGTGCCAGCAGCCCCGACAGAGACCTCTATGACTACACCTTC,CASSPDRDLYDYTF
.,TRBJ2-3,.,TRBV9,TGTGCCAACAGCGTAAGGTGGGAGGATGGGAATGCGCAGTATTTC,CANSVRWEDGNAQYF
.,TRBJ2-2,.,TRBV11-2,TGTGCCAGTAACACGGACTCGGACACCGGGAAGCTGTTTTTT,CASNTDSDTGKLFF
.,TRBJ1-1,.,TRBV6-2/TRBV6-3,TGTGCCAGCAGTTACCGTGACCGGGGCACTGAAGCTCTCTTT,CASSYRDRGTEALF
.,TRBJ2-2,.,TRBV6-1,TGTGTCAGCAGGGGACCGAGGCAGGCTGACGCGAACACCGGGGAGCTGTTTTTT,CVSRGPRQADANTGELFF
few,TRBJ2-3,.,TRBV5-1,TGCGCCAGCAGCTTGGGACACAACAGAGATACGCAGTATTTT,CASSLGHNRDTQYF
.,TRBJ1-2,TRBD1,TRBV7-9,TGTGTCACCAGATGTGACAGGGGGTTTCATGGCTACACCTTC,CVTRCDRGFHGYTF
.,TRBJ1-5,.,TRBV6-2/TRBV6-3,TGTGCCAGCAGACCATCGAACAGGGTTCAGTCCCAGCATTTT,CASRPSNRVQSQHF
.,TRBJ1-5,TRBD1,TRBV18,TGTGCCAGCTCACCAGGGACACAGGGGACTCTGCCCCAGCATTTT,CASSPGTQGTLPQHF
few,TRBJ1-3,.,TRBV28,TGTGCCAGCAATCTTTCAGGGAGAGACACCATATATTTT,CASNLSGRDTIYF
.,TRBJ2-7,.,TRBV29-1,TGCAGCACCATGACATCTGGGATCGGTACTCCCTACGAGCAGTACTTC,CSTMTSGIGTPYEQYF
once,TRBJ2-2,.,TRBV6-5,TGTGCCAGCAGCGTATCGGGAGTCTCTGGCGGGAAGATGTTTTTT,CASSVSGVSGGKMFF
.,TRBJ2-7,.,TRBV11-1,TGTGCCAGTAGCTCATCCCGTGACTCCTCCTACAAGCAGTACTTC,CASSSSRDSSYKQYF
.,TRBJ1-6,.,TRBV4-1,TGCGCCAGCAACCAAGCAGACTCCGTTCTGGATAATTCACTCCTCCACTTT,CASNQADSVLDNSLLHF
.,TRBJ2-3,.,TRBV6-1,TGTGCCAGCAGTTCCAGATGTACTGGGGCCAATACGCAGTATTTT,CASSSRCTGANTQYF
.,TRBJ2-7,TRBD1,TRBV11-3,TGCGCAAGCAGCGTGGGACAGTCCTACGACCAGTACTTC,CASSVGQSYDQYF
few,TRBJ2-2,.,TRBV12-3/TRBV12-4,TGTGCCAGCAGTCAGGGTAGGACCGGGGAGTTGTTATTT,CASSQGRTGELLF
.,TRBJ2-7,.,TRBV7-6,TGTGCCAGCAGCTTAGATAAGATCAACGAGCAGTACTTC,CASSLDKINEQYF
.,TRBJ1-1,TRBD1,TRBV29-1,TGCAGCGTTGAAGGACAGGGAGTCCCTGGAACTTTCTTT,CSVEGQGVPGTFF
.,TRBJ2-5,.,TRBV11-2,TGTGCCAGCAGCCCCCGGCCAGCCTCAGGCGTGACCCAGTACTTC,CASSPRPASGVTQYF
.,TRBJ2-5,.,TRBV4-2,TGTACCAGCAACCAAGAGAATGAGGCTAGTGAGACCCAGTACTTC,CTSNQENEASETQYF
.,TRBJ2-6,.,TRBV6-1,TGTGCCAGGAGTGCCAGACAGGTGCGATTCTACGGGGCCAACGTCCTGACTTTC,CARSARQVRFYGANVLTF
many,TRBJ2-1,.,TRBV5-1,TGCGCCAGCAGTTCCTTGCCGGGCCTAAGGGATGAGCAGTTCTTC,CASSSLPGLRDEQFF
once,TRBJ2-7,.,TRBV11-2,TGTACCAGCAGCTCCAACAGGAACTCCTACAAGCAGTACTTC,CTSSSNRNSYKQYF
.,TRBJ1-1,.,TRBV11-3,TGTCCCAGTAGCTTAGAAGTGGACACTGAAGTTTTCTTT,CPSSLEVDTEVFF
.,TRBJ2-5,TRBD2,TRBV11-2,TGCGCCAGCAACTTATGGGCTAGCGGACAAGAGACCCAGTACTTC,CASNLWASGQETQYF
.,TRBJ2-6,.,TRBV6-1,TGTGCCAGCAATGAATTCTCCCAAGGGGCCAACCTACTGACTTTC,CASNEFSQGANLLTF
once,TRBJ2-1,.,TRBV4-1,TGCGCCAGCAGCCAGGTTGTTCTAGGTGACAATGTGCAGTTCTTC,CASSQVVLGDNVQFF
many,TRBJ2-7,.,TRBV7-6,TGTGCCAGCAGCTGGATGTATGAGGGGCCCGAGCAGTACTTC,CASSWMYEGPEQYF
.,TRBJ2-1,.,TRBV5-6,TGTGCCAGCAGTTTGGTGCCGGTAGTCCCCTACAATGAGCAGTTCTTC,CASSLVPVVPYNEQFF
.,TRBJ1-2,.,TRBV28,TGTGCCAACAAACTAACCGGGTCAACGCAGGGCTACACCTTC,CANKLTGSTQGYTF
.,TRBJ1-2,.,TRBV4-2,TGTGCCAACAGCCCCTTAGAAGGGATCTATGGCTACACCTTC,CANSPLEGIYGYTF
.,TRBJ2-3,TRBD1,TRBV5-5,TGTGCCAGCAGCAGGGGCAGGGGGAGTTCAGATACGCAGTATTTT,CASSRGRGSSDTQYF
.,TRBJ2-3,.,TRBV6-1,TGTGCAAGCACTCAAACAGATACGCAGTATTTT,CASTQTDTQYF
.,TRBJ2-3,.,TRBV4-2,TGTGCCAGCAGCCCTAAGGCGGGACTCGCAGATACGCAGTGCTTT,CASSPKAGLADTQCF
once,TRBJ2-1,TRBD2,TRBV11-2,TGTGCCCGCAGCTTAGTTACTAGCGGGAGGTCTATGTTCTTC,CARSLVTSGRSMFF
medium-sized,TRBJ2-5,TRBD2,TRBV11-2,TGTGCCAGCAGCTTAAGACTAGCGGGTGACTCGAGCGAGACCCAGTACTTC,CASSLRLAGDSSETQYF
.,TRBJ2-3,.,TRBV11-3,TGTGCCAGCTGCCCTGGGGGAAGTGGCACGGATACGCAGTATTTT,CASCPGGSGTDTQYF
.,TRBJ2-5,.,TRBV5-1,TGCGCCGGCAGCTTGGGAGCCCTCCGCCAAGAGATCCAGTACTTC,CAGSLGALRQEIQYF
.,TRBJ2-1,.,TRBV28,TGTGTCAGTAGTTTAAGTCCATTTAATGAGCAGTTCTTC,CVSSLSPFNEQFF
once,TRBJ2-7,.,TRBV11-1,TGTGGCAGCAGGGAGAAGCGATCCTACGAACAGTACTTC,CGSREKRSYEQYF
.,TRBJ2-3,TRBD2,TRBV29-1,TGCAGCGTTAGCGGGACTAGCGGGAGAGGGGGTAGGCAGTATTTT,CSVSGTSGRGGRQYF
once,TRBJ1-5,.,TRBV6-2/TRBV6-3,TGTGCTAGCAGTTATTTCGACAGAAGGAATGAGCCCCAGCATTTT,CASSYFDRRNEPQHF